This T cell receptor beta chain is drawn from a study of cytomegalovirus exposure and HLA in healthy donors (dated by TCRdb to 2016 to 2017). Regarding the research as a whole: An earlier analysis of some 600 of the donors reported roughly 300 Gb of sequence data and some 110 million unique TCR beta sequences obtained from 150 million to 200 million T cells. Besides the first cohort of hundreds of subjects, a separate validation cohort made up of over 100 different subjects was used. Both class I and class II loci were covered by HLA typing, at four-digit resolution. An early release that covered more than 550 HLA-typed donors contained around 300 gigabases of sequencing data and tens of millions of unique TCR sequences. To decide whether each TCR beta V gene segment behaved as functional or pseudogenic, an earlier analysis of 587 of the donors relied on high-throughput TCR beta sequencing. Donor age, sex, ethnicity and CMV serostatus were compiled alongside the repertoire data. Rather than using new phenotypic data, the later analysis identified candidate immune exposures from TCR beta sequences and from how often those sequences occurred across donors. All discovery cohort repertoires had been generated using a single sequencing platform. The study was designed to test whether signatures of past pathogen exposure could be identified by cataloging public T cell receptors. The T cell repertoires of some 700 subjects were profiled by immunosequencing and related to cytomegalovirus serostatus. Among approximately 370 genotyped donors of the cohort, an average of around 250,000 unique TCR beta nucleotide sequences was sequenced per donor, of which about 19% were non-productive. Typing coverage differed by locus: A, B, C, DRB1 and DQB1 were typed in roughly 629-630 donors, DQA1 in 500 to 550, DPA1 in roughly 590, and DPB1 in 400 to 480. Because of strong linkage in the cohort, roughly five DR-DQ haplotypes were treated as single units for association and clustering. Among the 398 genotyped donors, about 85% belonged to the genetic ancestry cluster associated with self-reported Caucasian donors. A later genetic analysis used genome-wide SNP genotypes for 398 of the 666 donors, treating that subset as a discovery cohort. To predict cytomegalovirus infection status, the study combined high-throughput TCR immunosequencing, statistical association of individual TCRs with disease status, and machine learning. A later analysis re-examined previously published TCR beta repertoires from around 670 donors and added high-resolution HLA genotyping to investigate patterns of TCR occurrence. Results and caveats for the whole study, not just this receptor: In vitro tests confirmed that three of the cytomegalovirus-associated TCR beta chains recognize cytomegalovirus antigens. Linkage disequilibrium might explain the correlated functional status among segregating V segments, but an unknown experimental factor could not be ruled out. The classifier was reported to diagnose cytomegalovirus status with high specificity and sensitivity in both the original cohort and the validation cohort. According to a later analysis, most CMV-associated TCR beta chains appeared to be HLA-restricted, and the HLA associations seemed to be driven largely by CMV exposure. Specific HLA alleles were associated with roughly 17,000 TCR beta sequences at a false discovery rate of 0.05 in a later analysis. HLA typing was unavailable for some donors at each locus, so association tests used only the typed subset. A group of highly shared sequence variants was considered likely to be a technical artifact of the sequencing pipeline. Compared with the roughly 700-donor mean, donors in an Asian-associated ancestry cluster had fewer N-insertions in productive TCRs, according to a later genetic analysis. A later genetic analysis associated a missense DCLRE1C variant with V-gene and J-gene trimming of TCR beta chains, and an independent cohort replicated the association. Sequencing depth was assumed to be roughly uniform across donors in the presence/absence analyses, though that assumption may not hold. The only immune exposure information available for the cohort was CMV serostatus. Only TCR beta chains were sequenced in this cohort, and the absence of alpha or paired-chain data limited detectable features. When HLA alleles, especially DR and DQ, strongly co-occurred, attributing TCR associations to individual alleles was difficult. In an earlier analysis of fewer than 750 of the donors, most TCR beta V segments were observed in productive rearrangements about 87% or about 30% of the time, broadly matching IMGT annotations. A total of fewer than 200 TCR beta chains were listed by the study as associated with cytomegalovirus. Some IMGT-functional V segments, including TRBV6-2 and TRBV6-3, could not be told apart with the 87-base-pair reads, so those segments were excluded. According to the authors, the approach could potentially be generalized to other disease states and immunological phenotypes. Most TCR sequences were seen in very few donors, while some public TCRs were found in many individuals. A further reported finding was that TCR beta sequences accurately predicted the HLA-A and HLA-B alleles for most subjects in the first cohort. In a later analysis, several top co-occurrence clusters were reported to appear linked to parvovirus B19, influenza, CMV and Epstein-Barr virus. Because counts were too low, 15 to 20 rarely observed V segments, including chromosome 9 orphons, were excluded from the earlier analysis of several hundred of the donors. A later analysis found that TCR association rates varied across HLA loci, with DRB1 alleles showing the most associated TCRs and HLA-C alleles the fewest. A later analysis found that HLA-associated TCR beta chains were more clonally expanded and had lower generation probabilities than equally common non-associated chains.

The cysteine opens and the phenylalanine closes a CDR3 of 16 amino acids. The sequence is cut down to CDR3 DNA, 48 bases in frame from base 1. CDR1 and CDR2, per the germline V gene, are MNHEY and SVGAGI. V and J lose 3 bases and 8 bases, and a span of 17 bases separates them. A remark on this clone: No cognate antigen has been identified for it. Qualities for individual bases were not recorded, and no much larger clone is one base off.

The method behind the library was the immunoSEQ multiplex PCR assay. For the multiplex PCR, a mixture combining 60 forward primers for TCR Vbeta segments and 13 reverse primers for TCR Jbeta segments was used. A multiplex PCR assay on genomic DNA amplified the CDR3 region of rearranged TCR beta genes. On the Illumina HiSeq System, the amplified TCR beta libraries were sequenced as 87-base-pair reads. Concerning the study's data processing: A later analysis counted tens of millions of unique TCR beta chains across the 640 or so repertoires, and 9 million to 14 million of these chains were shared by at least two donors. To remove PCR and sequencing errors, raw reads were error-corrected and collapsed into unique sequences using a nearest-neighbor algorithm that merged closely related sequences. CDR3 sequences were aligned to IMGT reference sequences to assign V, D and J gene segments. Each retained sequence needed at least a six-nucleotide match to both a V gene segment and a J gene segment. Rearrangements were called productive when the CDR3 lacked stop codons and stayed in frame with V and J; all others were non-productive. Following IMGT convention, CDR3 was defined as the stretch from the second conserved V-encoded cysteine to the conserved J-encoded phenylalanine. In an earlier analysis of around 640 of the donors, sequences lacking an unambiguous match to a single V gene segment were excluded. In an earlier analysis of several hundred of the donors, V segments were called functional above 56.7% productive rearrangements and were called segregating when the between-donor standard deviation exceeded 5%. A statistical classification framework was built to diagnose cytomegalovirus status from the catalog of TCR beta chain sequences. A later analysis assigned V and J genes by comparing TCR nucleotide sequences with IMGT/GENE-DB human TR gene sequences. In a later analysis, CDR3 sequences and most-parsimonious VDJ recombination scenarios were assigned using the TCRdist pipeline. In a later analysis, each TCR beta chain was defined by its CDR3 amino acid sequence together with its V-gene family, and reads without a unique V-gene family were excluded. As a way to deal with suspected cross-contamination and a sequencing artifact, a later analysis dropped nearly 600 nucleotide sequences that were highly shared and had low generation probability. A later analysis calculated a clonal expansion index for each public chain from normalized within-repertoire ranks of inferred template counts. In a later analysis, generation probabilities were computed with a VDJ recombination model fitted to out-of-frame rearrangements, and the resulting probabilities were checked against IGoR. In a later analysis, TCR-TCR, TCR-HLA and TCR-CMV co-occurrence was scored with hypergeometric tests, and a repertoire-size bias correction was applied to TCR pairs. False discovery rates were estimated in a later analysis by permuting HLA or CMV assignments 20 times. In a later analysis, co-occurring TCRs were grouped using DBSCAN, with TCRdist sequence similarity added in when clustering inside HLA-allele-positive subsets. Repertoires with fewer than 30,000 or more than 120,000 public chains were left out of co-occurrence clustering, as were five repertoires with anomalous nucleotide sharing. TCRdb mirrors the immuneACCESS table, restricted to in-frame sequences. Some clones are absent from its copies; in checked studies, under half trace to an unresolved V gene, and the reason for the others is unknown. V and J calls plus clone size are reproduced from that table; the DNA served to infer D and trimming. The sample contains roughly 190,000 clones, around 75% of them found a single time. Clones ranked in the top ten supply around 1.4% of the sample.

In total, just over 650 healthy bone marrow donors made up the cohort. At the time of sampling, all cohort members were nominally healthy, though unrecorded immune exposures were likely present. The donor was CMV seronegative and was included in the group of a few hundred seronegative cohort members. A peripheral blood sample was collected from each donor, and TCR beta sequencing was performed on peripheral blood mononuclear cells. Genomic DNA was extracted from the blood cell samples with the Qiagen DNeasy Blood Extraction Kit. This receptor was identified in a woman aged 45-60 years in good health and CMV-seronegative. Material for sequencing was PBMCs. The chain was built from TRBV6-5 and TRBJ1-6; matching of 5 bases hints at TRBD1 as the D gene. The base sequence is TGTGCCAGCAGTTATGGTGGGGCGAGGACGCATTCACCCCTCCACTTT. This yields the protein CASSYGGARTHSPLHF.